Given below is one T cell receptor (beta chain) in context. This CDR3 has 13 amino acids. Per germline, CDR1 LGHDT and CDR2 YNNKEL (reference sequence). V lost 0 bases, J lost 14 bases, and 9 bases stayed unmatched. RNA in amounts of roughly 0.5 to 1 ug was reverse transcribed with random hexamers. TCRdb called the immunoSEQ multiplex PCR reads again in MiXCR, with one record for every CDR3 protein. The sample records approximately 260,000 distinct CDR3 sequences, about 95% being singletons. This record belongs to a study of CD8 T cells in Susac syndrome. Sequenced: CD4+ T cells from PBMCs. The rearrangement links TRBV3-1 to TRBJ1-2, with 7 bases lining up with TRBD1. The TCR comes from a human donor with Susac syndrome. The DNA of the CDR3 is TGTGCCAGCAGCCAAGATGAAAGGGGGCGTGTGACCTTC. Its translation: CASSQDERGRVTF. The full variable domain, rest sourced from reference TRBV3-1 and TRBJ1-2, is DTAVSQTPKYLVTQMGNDKSIKCEQNLGHDTMYWYKQDSKKFLKIMFSYNNKELIINETVPNRFSPKSPDKAHLNLHINSLELGDSAVYFCASSQDERGRVTFGSGTRLTVV.